This T cell receptor (beta chain) stems from a study of blood T cell repertoires in COVID-19. Overall study: Cohort 3 recovered donors had two negative PCRs, clearance, or symptom resolution. From the United States, Italy and Spain came samples of acute and convalescent COVID-19. PBMCs, B-cell-depleted T cells, or T cells were the source of the cDNA or gDNA that made up the material.

Germline V gene sequence: CDR1 MDHEN, CDR2 SYDVKM. Trimming removed 2 bases from V and 0 bases from J, with 11 bases in between. This CDR3 contains 15 residues. TCRdb's table, derived via immunoSEQ multiplex PCR, lists solely in-frame clones and lacks some. The sample has roughly 210,000 clones; roughly 91% are singletons. As regards this clone: The sample holds other DNA sequences that translate to the same CDR3.

Adults between roughly 18 and 89 years of age took part from 24 US areas. The TCR originated in a man aged 30-40 years in a cohort exposed to, infected with or recovered from COVID-19 (not recorded which). The sequenced material came from PBMCs or T cells enriched from blood (not recorded which). The chain links TRBV28 to TRBJ2-7; D is possibly TRBD2 (6 bases). CDR3 residues: CASSLAGGSSYEQYF. The CDR3 bases are TGTGCCAGCAGTTTAGCCGGGGGTAGCTCCTACGAGCAGTACTTC.